What follows are 30 T cell receptor beta chains derived from one specimen sequenced in a study of CD8+CD57+ T cells in acquired aplastic anemia. Genomic DNA was employed as the template in profiling TCR beta VDJ and CDR3. TCRdb used MiXCR to reprocess the reads, holding one entry per CDR3 protein. The table has 150,000 to 200,000 distinct CDR3 sequences, 35% to 55% seen once; the top ten hold 1.1%. Sample: sorted CD4+, CD8+, or CD8+CD57+ T cells (not recorded which) from PBMCs. The receptors shown here come from a human donor in good health.

To note about this clonotype: This may stem from a read error, because a much larger clone lies one nucleotide away. This chain links TRBV5-1 with TRBJ2-2, with D perhaps TRBD1 or TRBD2 (5 bases each). Germline values: CDR1 SGHRS, CDR2 YFSETQ. The CDR3 is made up of 15 amino acids. The DNA for the CDR3 is TGCGCCAGCAGCTTGATGCCAGGGAACACCGGGGAGCTGGTTTTT. Its protein product is CASSLMPGNTGELVF.

This clonotype occurred many times. The chain links TRBV24-1 to TRBJ2-5; possible D gene TRBD1, 7 bases. The CDR3 is 16 residues long. Germline CDR1 reads KGHDR; CDR2 reads SFDVKD. V lost 3 bases, J lost 5 bases, and 18 bases lay in between. CDR3 sequence: CATSDVASARGETQYF. The CDR3 DNA is TGTGCCACCAGTGATGTAGCTAGCGCCAGGGGGGAGACCCAGTACTTC.

The gene calls are TRBV29-1 and TRBJ2-7; 9 bases align to TRBD1. V lost 8 bases, J lost 4 bases, and 6 bases stayed unmatched. Germline values: CDR1 SQVTM, CDR2 ANQGSEA. This CDR3 contains 12 residues. The DNA of the CDR3 is TGCAGCTTGCAGGGACAGGGTTACGAGCAGTACTTC. Translation: CSLQGQGYEQYF.

Many counts were recorded for this clonotype. The chain carries TRBV29-1 and TRBJ1-5; 8 bases are a match to TRBD1. This CDR3 has 13 amino acids. V lost 6 bases, J lost 4 bases, and 5 bases stayed unmatched. The germline CDR1 and CDR2 sequences are SQVTM and ANQGSEA. The CDR3 here is CSVRGQENQPQHF. CDR3 coding DNA: TGCAGCGTCCGGGGACAGGAGAATCAGCCCCAGCATTTT.

This clonotype was observed at least ten times. The chain has TRBV7-6 and TRBJ1-6; 8 bases are shared with TRBD1. V dropped 0 bases and J dropped 10; count of bases not matched to a gene: 17. This CDR3 contains 19 residues. Germline loops: CDR1 SGHVS, CDR2 FNYEAQ. In DNA, the CDR3 is TGTGCCAGCAGCTTAGCCGGGGCAGGGGGCGCGAAAGGTCGATCACCCCTCCACTTT. It is translated as CASSLAGAGGAKGRSPLHF.

This clonotype was detected many times. The CDR3 region has the DNA TGTGCCAGCAGCTTAGATCACCCGTACACCGGGGAGCTGTTTTTT. Translation: CASSLDHPYTGELFF. V usage is TRBV11-2 and J usage is TRBJ2-2; D not certain. V was cut by 0 bases and J by 3 bases, with 8 bases left in between. The CDR3 covers 15 residues. Germline V gene sequence: CDR1 SGHAT, CDR2 FQNNGV. Together with reference TRBV11-2 and TRBJ2-2, the CDR3 gives the full variable domain: EAGVAQSPRYKIIEKRQSVAFWCNPISGHATLYWYQQILGQGPKLLIQFQNNGVVDDSQLPKDRFSAERLKGVDSTLKIQPAKLEDSAVYLCASSLDHPYTGELFFGEGSRLTVL.

This clonotype was detected ten times or more. The J gene is TRBJ2-3, the V gene TRBV24-1, with 10 bases fitting TRBD2. With V trimmed by 5 bases and J by 2 bases, 18 bases remained unmatched. CDR3 length equals 20 residues. Germline assignment: CDR1 KGHDR and CDR2 SFDVKD. CDR3 bases: TGTGCCACCAGTGGGGGGGGAGGTAGCGGGGGGAATCCATACACAGATACGCAGTATTTT. Translating it yields CATSGGGGSGGNPYTDTQYF.

At least ten counts were recorded for this clonotype. This chain uses TRBV7-2 with TRBJ1-5; D not resolved. The V and J ends lost 5 bases and 2 bases respectively, with 7 bases between them. The CDR3 runs to 13 residues. CDR1 SGHTA and CDR2 FQGNSA come from the germline V gene. This CDR3 is CASSPDGNQPQHF. The CDR3 DNA is TGTGCCAGCAGCCCGGACGGCAATCAGCCCCAGCATTTT. Based on the CDR3 plus reference TRBV7-2 and TRBJ1-5, the full variable domain is GAGVSQSPSNKVTEKGKDVELRCDPISGHTALYWYRQSLGQGLEFLIYFQGNSAPDKSGLPSDRFSAERTGGSVSTLTIQRTQQEDSAVYLCASSPDGNQPQHFGDGTRLSIL.

This clonotype was counted only a few times. V and J are TRBV20-1 and TRBJ1-6, with D possibly TRBD1 on 6 matching bases. The germline V and J ends were trimmed by 3 bases and 6 bases, with 12 bases remaining between them. Germline V CDR1 and CDR2: DFQATT, SNEGSKA (reference sequence). The CDR3 has 14 amino acids. CDR3 bases: TGCAGTGCTAGGAACAGGGTGGGTAATTCACCCCTCCACTTT. This gives the protein CSARNRVGNSPLHF.

This clonotype showed up many times. The chain couples TRBV7-2 to TRBJ1-4; 7 positions agree with TRBD1. V lost 6 bases, J lost 5 bases, and 3 bases stayed unmatched. Germline V gene lookup returns CDR1 SGHTA and CDR2 FQGNSA. The CDR3 totals 13 residues. Here the CDR3 reads CASRGQLNEKLFF. The CDR3 bases are TGTGCCAGCAGGGGACAGCTGAATGAAAAACTGTTTTTT. Combining the CDR3 with reference TRBV7-2 and TRBJ1-4 gives the whole variable domain GAGVSQSPSNKVTEKGKDVELRCDPISGHTALYWYRQSLGQGLEFLIYFQGNSAPDKSGLPSDRFSAERTGGSVSTLTIQRTQQEDSAVYLCASRGQLNEKLFFGSGTQLSVL.

This chain joins TRBV15 and TRBJ2-7; TRBD1 agrees at 7 bases. The CDR3 is 16 amino acids. Germline V gene sequence: CDR1 LNHNV, CDR2 YYDKDF (reference sequence). V was pared by 4 bases and J by 0 bases, with 9 bases of the junction left unmatched. This chain's CDR3 is CATSTGTASLSYEQYF. The CDR3 nucleotides read TGTGCCACCAGCACCGGGACAGCCTCACTCTCCTACGAGCAGTACTTC.

Note on this clonotype: Lacking the conserved final phenylalanine or tryptophan, this CDR3 likely reflects a read error. The chain combines TRBV10-3 with TRBJ2-3, with D tentatively TRBD2 (6 bases). Germline CDR1 is ENHRY and CDR2 is SYGVKD. The CDR3 has 15 amino acids. CDR3 loop: CAIGDGGSSTDTQYY. In DNA form, the CDR3 reads TGTGCCATCGGTGACGGGGGATCTAGCACAGATACGCAGTATTAT.

This clonotype has a count of ten or more. This chain joins TRBV7-8 and TRBJ1-2, with 7 nucleotides matching TRBD1. With 5 bases clipped from V and 6 bases from J, the junction kept 9 bases outside the gene matches. The CDR3 is 14 residues long. In germline, CDR1 is SGHVS, CDR2 FQNEAQ. The CDR3 DNA follows: TGTGCCAGCAGCCCCGACAGGGTAGTCGATGGCTACACCTTC. This gives the protein CASSPDRVVDGYTF.

The rearrangement links TRBV19 to TRBJ1-1; TRBD1 agrees at 9 bases. J lost 3 bases, V lost 5 bases, and 4 bases had no gene match. Germline CDR1 reads LNHDA; CDR2 reads SQIVND (reference sequence). CDR3 length: 14 residues. CDR3 sequence (DNA): TGTGCCAGTAGTGCCGGGACAGGGTACACTGAAGCTTTCTTT. This gives the protein CASSAGTGYTEAFF.

In its sample, this clonotype was seen a few times. Given a much more abundant clone one base away, this may be a read error. The rearrangement joins TRBV6-1 to TRBJ2-7; 7 bases are a match to TRBD2. Germline V gives CDR1 MNHNS, CDR2 SASEGT. This CDR3 comprises 11 residues. Here the CDR3 DNA reads TGTGCGGGAGGGCAAGCGTACGAGCTGTACTTC. This sequence encodes CAGGQAYELYF.

The rearrangement joins TRBV20-1 to TRBJ1-1, with 8 bases matching TRBD1. Germline lookup yields CDR1 DFQATT and CDR2 SNEGSKA (reference sequence). V lost 6 bases, J lost 0 bases, and 12 bases stayed unmatched. The CDR3 has 16 residues. The CDR3 sequence: CSASGQEKIMNTEAFF. In DNA, the CDR3 is TGCAGTGCCTCGGGACAGGAAAAGATCATGAACACTGAAGCTTTCTTT.

This rearrangement joins TRBV20-1 to TRBJ2-5; the match to TRBD2 covers 10 bases. Judging by the DNA end, TRBJ2-1 fits better; the J call may be wrong. This CDR3 comprises 13 residues. Per germline, CDR1 DFQATT and CDR2 SNEGSKA (reference sequence). CDR3 sequence: CSARGTSVNEQFF. In nucleotides, the CDR3 is TGCAGTGCCCGGGGGACTAGCGTGAATGAGCAGTTCTTC.

The chain uses TRBV24-1 and TRBJ2-1; TRBD1 aligns across 11 bases. V dropped 9 bases and J dropped 6; count of bases not matched to a gene: 15. The germline gives CDR1 KGHDR, CDR2 SFDVKD. This CDR3 is built from 17 residues. CDR3 sequence: CATQGQGGIGEGNEQFF. The CDR3 region has the DNA TGTGCCACCCAGGGACAGGGGGGAATTGGAGAGGGCAATGAGCAGTTCTTC.

This chain links TRBV2 with TRBJ2-1; D is perhaps TRBD1 (5 bases). The CDR3 is 11 residues long. Per germline, CDR1 SNHLY and CDR2 FYNNEI. The V end lost 11 bases, the J end lost 6 bases, and 11 bases lay between the germline ends. In DNA, the CDR3 is TGTGCCGGCACGCAGGGCAATGAGCAGTTCTTC. This gives the protein CAGTQGNEQFF.

This clonotype was seen many times. This chain joins TRBV12-3 or TRBV12-4 and TRBJ1-1; no reliable D call. This CDR3 is built from 12 residues. V was pared by 1 base and J by 10 bases, with 10 bases between. CDR3 bases: TGTGCCAGCAGTTTAGGTCGGGGAAGAGCTTTCTTT. Translation: CASSLGRGRAFF.

About this clonotype itself: At one boundary the junction diverges from the germline segment, which might be a read error. The gene calls are TRBV6-4 and TRBJ2-5, with D possibly matching TRBD2 (6 bases). CDR3 length: 8 amino acids. The germline gives CDR1 MRHNA, CDR2 SNTAGT. CDR3 residues: CARRTNLF. DNA of the CDR3: TGTGCCAGAAGGACTAACCTCTTC.

A remark on this clonotype: A much larger clone differs from this one at a single base, so this may be a read error. The final CDR3 position lacks the conserved phenylalanine or tryptophan, pointing to a likely read error. The chain carries TRBV19 and TRBJ2-2, with D possibly matching TRBD2 (5 bases). The CDR3 has 15 residues. The germline gives CDR1 LNHDA, CDR2 SQIVND (reference sequence). V lost 2 bases to trimming and J lost 6 bases, with 13 bases between them. As DNA, the CDR3 is TGTGCCAGTAGTATAACGGCTCGAGGGTCCGGGGAGCTGTTTTGT. Amino acid sequence: CASSITARGSGELFC.

About this clonotype: Mismatch with germline at one junction end may stem from a read error. The chain uses TRBV6-5 and TRBJ2-2; a possible D gene is TRBD2 (5 bases). This CDR3 contains 15 residues. CDR1 and CDR2 (germline): MNHEY, SVGAGI. The DNA of the CDR3 is TGTGCCAGCAGTTCGAGGGATGTTAGCACCGGGGAGCTGTCTTTT. Translated: CASSSRDVSTGELSF.

As to this clonotype: At one end, the junction sequence differs from germline, possibly due to a read error. J is TRBJ2-2 and V is TRBV6-5; D perhaps matches TRBD2 (7 bases). Germline V lookup: CDR1 MNHEY, CDR2 SVGAGI. This CDR3 region has 15 residues. CDR3: CAISYGGRGTGELFF. The CDR3 DNA sequence: TGTGCCATCAGTTACGGGGGGCGCGGCACCGGGGAGCTGTTTTTT.

Ten or more counts support this clonotype. This chain connects TRBV4-1 to TRBJ2-5, with 8 nucleotides matching TRBD2. CDR1 and CDR2 (germline): MGHRA, YSYEKL. CDR3 length: 15 residues. V dropped 4 bases and J dropped 1; count of bases not matched to a gene: 5. The CDR3: CASSRTGTSQETQYF. CDR3 in DNA: TGCGCCAGCAGCCGCACTGGGACTAGCCAAGAGACCCAGTACTTC.

This clonotype was recorded a few times. The rearrangement joins TRBV24-1 to TRBJ2-3, with D possibly TRBD2 on 6 matching bases. V lost 9 bases to trimming and J lost 0 bases, with 15 bases between them. The CDR3 is 15 residues long. Germline lookup yields CDR1 KGHDR and CDR2 SFDVKD. CDR3 residues: CATASVAESTDTQYF. CDR3 nucleotides: TGTGCCACCGCCTCGGTAGCGGAAAGCACAGATACGCAGTATTTT.

The table lists this clonotype with a few counts. The gene calls are TRBV29-1 and TRBJ1-2, with a weak D call TRBD1 (6 bases). The CDR3 sequence is 14 residues long. Between the trimmed V and J ends, which lost 0 bases and 4 bases, there was a span of 12 bases. CDR1 is SQVTM and CDR2 is ANQGSEA in the germline V gene. The CDR3 sequence is CSVEDRSGAYGYTF. The CDR3 DNA reads as TGCAGCGTTGAAGATCGGTCGGGGGCCTATGGCTACACCTTC.

In this sample, this clonotype turned up many times. V is TRBV6-4 and J is TRBJ2-1; 7 positions agree with TRBD2. Germline-derived CDR1 and CDR2 are MRHNA and SNTAGT. The CDR3 has 13 residues. V trimming: 8 bases; J trimming: 5 bases; junction bases outside the gene matches: 6. CDR3 nucleotide sequence: TGTGCCAGCGGGACTACCCCAAACAATGAGCAGTTCTTC. Translated: CASGTTPNNEQFF.

This sequence joins TRBV10-3 and TRBJ2-3, with TRBD2 identical over 14 bases. The CDR3 runs to 16 residues. V gave up 10 bases and J gave up 2 bases; unmatched junction bases: 8. Germline V gene sequence: CDR1 ENHRY, CDR2 SYGVKD. The DNA for the CDR3 is TGTGCCACCGGGACTAGCGGGGGATCATCCACAGATACGCAGTATTTT. It yields the protein CATGTSGGSSTDTQYF.

In its sample, this clonotype was seen many times. The V gene is TRBV12-3 or TRBV12-4, the J gene TRBJ2-1, with D maybe TRBD2 (6 bases). This CDR3 is built from 14 residues. V lost 5 bases, J lost 4 bases, and 12 bases lay in between. CDR3 amino acids: CASSNSGTYNEQFF. The CDR3 DNA reads TGTGCCAGCAGTAATAGCGGAACTTACAATGAGCAGTTCTTC.